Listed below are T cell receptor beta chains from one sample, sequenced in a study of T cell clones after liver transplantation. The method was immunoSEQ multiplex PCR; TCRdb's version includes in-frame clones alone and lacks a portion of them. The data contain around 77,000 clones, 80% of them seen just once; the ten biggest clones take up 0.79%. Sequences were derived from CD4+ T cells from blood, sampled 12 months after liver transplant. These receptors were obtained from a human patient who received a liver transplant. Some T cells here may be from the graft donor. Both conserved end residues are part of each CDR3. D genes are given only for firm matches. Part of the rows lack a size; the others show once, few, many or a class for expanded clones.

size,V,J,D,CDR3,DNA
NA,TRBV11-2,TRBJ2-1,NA,CASQASGLINEQFF,TGTGCCAGCCAAGCTAGTGGACTCATCAATGAGCAGTTCTTC
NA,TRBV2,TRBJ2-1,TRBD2,CASLRESGNEQFF,TGTGCCAGCTTGCGGGAGAGTGGGAATGAGCAGTTCTTC
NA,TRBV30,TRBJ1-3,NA,CAWSVPGRRNTIYF,TGTGCCTGGAGTGTACCAGGGAGGAGAAACACCATATATTTT
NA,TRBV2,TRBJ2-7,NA,CASRVMGGRYEQYF,TGTGCCAGCAGGGTGATGGGGGGTCGGTACGAGCAGTACTTC
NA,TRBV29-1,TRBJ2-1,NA,CSVEKAANEQFF,TGCAGCGTTGAAAAGGCAGCCAATGAGCAGTTCTTC
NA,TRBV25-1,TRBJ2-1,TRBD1,CASSEYRGWTGKNNEQFF,TGTGCCAGCAGTGAATATAGGGGATGGACAGGGAAAAACAATGAGCAGTTCTTC
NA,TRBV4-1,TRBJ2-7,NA,CASSQIQVTGYEQYF,TGCGCCAGCAGCCAAATTCAGGTAACAGGCTACGAGCAGTACTTC
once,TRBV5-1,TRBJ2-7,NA,CASSAELTSYEQYF,TGCGCCAGCAGCGCCGAGCTGACCTCCTACGAGCAGTACTTC
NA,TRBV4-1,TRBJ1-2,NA,CASSQGTLGTNYGYTF,TGCGCCAGCAGCCAAGGGACACTAGGCACTAACTATGGCTACACCTTC
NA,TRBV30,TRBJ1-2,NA,CAWNGQNYGYTF,TGTGCCTGGAACGGACAGAACTATGGCTACACCTTC
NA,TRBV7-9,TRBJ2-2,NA,CASSLSTGELFF,TGTGCCAGCAGCTTAAGCACCGGGGAGCTGTTTTTT
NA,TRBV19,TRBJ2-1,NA,CASRRKGTYNEQFF,TGTGCCAGTAGAAGGAAAGGGACCTACAATGAGCAGTTCTTC
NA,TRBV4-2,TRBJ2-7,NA,CASSQLGSDVEQYF,TGTGCCAGCAGCCAACTCGGAAGTGATGTCGAGCAGTACTTC
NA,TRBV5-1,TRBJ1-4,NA,CASSPRVTNEKLFF,TGCGCCAGCAGTCCCAGGGTAACTAATGAAAAACTGTTTTTT
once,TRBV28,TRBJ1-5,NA,CASSLFGSPQHF,TGTGCCAGCAGTTTGTTCGGGAGCCCCCAGCATTTT
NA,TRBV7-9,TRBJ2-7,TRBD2,CASSLDGAGGTYEQYF,TGTGCCAGCAGCTTAGATGGGGCGGGAGGGACCTACGAGCAGTACTTC
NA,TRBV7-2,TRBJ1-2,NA,CASSLGRQGFYTF,TGTGCCAGCAGCTTAGGTCGGCAGGGCTTCTACACCTTC
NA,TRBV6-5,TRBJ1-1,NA,CASSYGGADTEAFF,TGTGCCAGCAGTTACGGGGGGGCTGACACTGAAGCTTTCTTT
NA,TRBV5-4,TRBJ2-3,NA,CASSLGTKTFGDTQYF,TGTGCCAGCAGCTTAGGGACCAAAACCTTCGGAGATACGCAGTATTTT
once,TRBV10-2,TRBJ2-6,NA,CASRQGIGANVLTF,TGCGCCAGCAGGCAGGGGATAGGGGCCAACGTCCTGACTTTC
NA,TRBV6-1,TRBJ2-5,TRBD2,CASSEALAGPQETQYF,TGTGCCAGCAGTGAAGCACTAGCGGGGCCCCAAGAGACCCAGTACTTC
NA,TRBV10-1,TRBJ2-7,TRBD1,CASSSGQGSYEQYF,TGCGCCAGCAGTTCAGGACAGGGCTCCTACGAGCAGTACTTC
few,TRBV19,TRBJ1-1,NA,CASSISKTGNTEAFF,TGTGCCAGTAGTATATCCAAGACAGGGAACACTGAAGCTTTCTTT
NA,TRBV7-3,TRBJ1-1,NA,CASSSRGGMATEAFF,TGTGCCAGCAGCTCAAGGGGGGGTATGGCCACTGAAGCTTTCTTT
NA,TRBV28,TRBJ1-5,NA,CASSLINNFQPQHF,TGTGCCAGCAGTTTGATAAACAACTTTCAGCCCCAGCATTTT
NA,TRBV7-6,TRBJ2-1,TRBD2,CASSFPRGTSGSRNYNEQFF,TGTGCCAGCAGCTTCCCCAGGGGGACTAGCGGGAGTCGAAACTACAATGAGCAGTTCTTC
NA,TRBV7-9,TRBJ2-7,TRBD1,CASSARDRTGEQYF,TGTGCCAGCAGCGCTCGGGACAGGACTGGCGAGCAGTACTTC
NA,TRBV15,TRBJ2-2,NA,CATSNTGELFF,TGTGCCACCTCTAACACCGGGGAGCTGTTTTTT
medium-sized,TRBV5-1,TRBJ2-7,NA,CASSPKAGQDYEQYF,TGCGCCAGCAGCCCCAAAGCGGGCCAGGACTACGAGCAGTACTTC
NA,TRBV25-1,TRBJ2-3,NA,CASSEFGPPDTQYF,TGTGCCAGCAGTGAATTTGGGCCCCCAGATACGCAGTATTTT
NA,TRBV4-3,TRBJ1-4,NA,CASSQDRAHSTNEKLFF,TGCGCCAGCAGCCAAGATCGGGCGCATTCAACTAATGAAAAACTGTTTTTT
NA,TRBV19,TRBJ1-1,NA,CASSIQYGGLAFF,TGTGCCAGTAGTATACAATACGGAGGGCTGGCTTTCTTT
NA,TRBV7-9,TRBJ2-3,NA,CASSASTDTQYF,TGTGCCAGCAGCGCTAGCACAGATACGCAGTATTTT
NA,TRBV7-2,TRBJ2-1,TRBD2,CASSLHSGVYNEQFF,TGTGCCAGCAGCCTACATAGCGGGGTCTACAATGAGCAGTTCTTC
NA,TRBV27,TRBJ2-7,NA,CASSLWGGPYEQYF,TGTGCCAGCAGCCTGTGGGGGGGCCCCTACGAGCAGTACTTC
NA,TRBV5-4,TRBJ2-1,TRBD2,CASSLRLASILSSYNEQFF,TGTGCCAGCAGCTTGAGACTAGCCTCCATACTGAGCTCCTACAATGAGCAGTTCTTC
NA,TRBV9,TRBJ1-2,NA,CASSPTGPYGYTF,TGTGCCAGCAGCCCGACTGGCCCCTATGGCTACACCTTC
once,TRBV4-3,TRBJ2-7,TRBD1,CASSQDRTGEHYEQYF,TGCGCCAGCAGCCAAGACCGGACAGGGGAACACTACGAGCAGTACTTC
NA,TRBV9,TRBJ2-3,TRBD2,CASSVGGGLADTQYF,TGTGCCAGCAGCGTAGGCGGGGGGTTAGCGGATACGCAGTATTTT
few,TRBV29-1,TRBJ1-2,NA,CSVGQNYGYTF,TGCAGCGTTGGGCAGAACTATGGCTACACCTTC
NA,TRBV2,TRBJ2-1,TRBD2,CATMGLAEGRSSYNEQFF,TGTGCCACAATGGGACTAGCGGAGGGTAGGAGCTCCTACAATGAGCAGTTCTTC
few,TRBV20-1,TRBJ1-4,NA,CSGRDNEKLFF,TGCAGTGGCAGAGATAATGAAAAACTGTTTTTT
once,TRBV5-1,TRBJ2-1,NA,CASSLGVSSYNEQFF,TGCGCCAGCAGCTTGGGCGTGAGCTCCTACAATGAGCAGTTCTTC
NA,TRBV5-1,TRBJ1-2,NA,CASSLGHAGIDYGYTF,TGCGCCAGCAGCCTGGGACATGCGGGAATCGACTATGGCTACACCTTC
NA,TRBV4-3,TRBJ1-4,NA,CASSQDRAGEKLFF,TGCGCCAGCAGCCAAGACAGGGCCGGAGAAAAACTGTTTTTT
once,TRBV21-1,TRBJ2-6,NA,CASSPSLNPLHFLTF,TGTGCCAGCAGCCCCTCACTTAACCCGCTTCACTTCCTGACTTTC
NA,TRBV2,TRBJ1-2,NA,CASSAGDLYGYTF,TGTGCCAGCAGCGCAGGGGATCTCTATGGCTACACCTTC
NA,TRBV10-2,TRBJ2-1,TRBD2,CASRNLGLAGDNEQFF,TGCGCCAGCAGGAATTTGGGACTAGCGGGAGACAATGAGCAGTTCTTC
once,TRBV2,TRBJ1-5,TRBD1,CASRVGGGYNQPQHF,TGTGCCAGCAGGGTTGGAGGGGGCTACAATCAGCCCCAGCATTTT
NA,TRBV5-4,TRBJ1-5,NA,CASSLAEGRSNQPQHF,TGTGCCAGCAGCTTGGCCGAGGGCAGGAGCAATCAGCCCCAGCATTTT
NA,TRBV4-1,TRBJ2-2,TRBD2,CASSQEGLTSGSIGELFF,TGCGCCAGCAGCCAAGAAGGTTTGACTAGCGGGAGTATCGGGGAGCTGTTTTTT
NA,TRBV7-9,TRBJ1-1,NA,CASSLNRLNTEAFF,TGTGCCAGCAGCTTAAACAGGTTGAACACTGAAGCTTTCTTT
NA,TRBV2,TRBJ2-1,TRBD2,CASSPRGGIAGGPEQFF,TGTGCCAGCAGCCCCAGGGGAGGCATAGCGGGAGGGCCCGAACAGTTCTTC
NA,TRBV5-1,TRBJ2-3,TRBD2,CASSSGSGVTDTQYF,TGCGCCAGCAGCTCGGGGAGCGGGGTCACAGATACGCAGTATTTT